This note documents a single T cell receptor (beta chain) sequence. CDR3 length equals 14 residues. V lost 2 bases to trimming and J lost 7 bases, with 12 bases between them. Germline V gives CDR1 LGHDT, CDR2 YNNKEL (reference sequence). TCRbeta library preparation incorporated unique molecular identifiers. Using its own MiXCR run on the PCR reads, TCRdb lists one record per CDR3 protein. The table includes 400,000 to 500,000 distinct CDR3 sequences, approximately 11% detected once. These data are taken from a study of T-cell reconstitution after alpha-beta-depleted transplantation in children. The starting material was PBMCs from the stem cell graft donor, obtained from the stem cell graft. The clonotype originates from a human donor who donated a stem cell graft to a child with acute myeloid leukemia. The chain carries TRBV3-1 and TRBJ2-4, with a weak D call TRBD1 (6 bases). The CDR3 protein is CASSQRDRSNIQYF. The CDR3 nucleotides read TGTGCCAGCAGCCAACGCGACAGGAGCAACATTCAGTACTTC.